These 4 T cell receptor beta chains were sequenced from one sample in a study of cytotoxic CD8 clonotypes in ibrutinib-treated CLL. Sequencing was performed with immunoSEQ multiplex PCR; in TCRdb, only in-frame clones are kept and a portion is missing. The sample lists under 150,000 clones; 80% were seen once. The material was PBMCs, obtained after 36 months of ibrutinib treatment. These receptor sequences come from a human donor with chronic lymphocytic leukemia.

The chain couples TRBV27 to TRBJ1-2, with a weak D call TRBD1 (6 bases). Germline V CDR1 and CDR2: MNHEY, SMNVEV (reference sequence). The CDR3 length is 14 residues. Trimming pared 3 bases from V and 10 bases from J, leaving 18 bases between. The CDR3 region is CASSLDMGGAFYTF. Written as DNA, the CDR3 is TGTGCCAGCAGTTTGGATATGGGGGGGGCTTTCTACACCTTC.

The chain uses TRBV29-1 and TRBJ2-5; 8 positions match TRBD1. Germline V gene sequence: CDR1 SQVTM, CDR2 ANQGSEA. V shed 5 bases, J shed 4 bases, and the junction held 6 bases outside the gene matches. The CDR3 loop spans 13 amino acids. The CDR3 region is CSVPRTGPETQYF. CDR3 DNA sequence: TGCAGCGTTCCCCGGACAGGGCCAGAGACCCAGTACTTC.

The chain combines TRBV5-1 with TRBJ1-2; D unresolved. Germline CDR1 SGHRS, CDR2 YFSETQ. This CDR3 contains 12 residues. The germline V and J ends were trimmed by 6 bases and 2 bases, with 8 bases remaining between them. The CDR3 region has the DNA TGCGCCAGCAAACGAGCGAACTATGGCTACACCTTC. Its translation: CASKRANYGYTF.

The rearrangement joins TRBV11-2 to TRBJ2-1, with TRBD2 matching over 10 bases. The CDR3 covers 13 residues. With V trimmed by 6 bases and J by 9 bases, 5 bases remained unmatched. CDR1 SGHAT and CDR2 FQNNGV come from the germline V gene. The CDR3 DNA sequence: TGTGCCAGCAGACGCCTAGCGGGGGTTGAGCAGTTCTTC. Encoded protein: CASRRLAGVEQFF.